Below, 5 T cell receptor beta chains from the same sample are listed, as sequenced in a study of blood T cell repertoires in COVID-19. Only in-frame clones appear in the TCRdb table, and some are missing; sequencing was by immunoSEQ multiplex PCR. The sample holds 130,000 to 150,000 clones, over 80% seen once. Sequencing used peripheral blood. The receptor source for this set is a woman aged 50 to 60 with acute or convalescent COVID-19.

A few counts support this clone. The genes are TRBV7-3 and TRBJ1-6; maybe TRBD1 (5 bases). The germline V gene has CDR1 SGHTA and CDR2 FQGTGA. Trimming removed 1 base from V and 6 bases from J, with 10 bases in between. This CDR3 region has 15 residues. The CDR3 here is CASSLSGRANSPLHF. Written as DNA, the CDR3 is TGTGCCAGCAGCTTAAGCGGCAGGGCTAATTCACCCCTCCACTTT.

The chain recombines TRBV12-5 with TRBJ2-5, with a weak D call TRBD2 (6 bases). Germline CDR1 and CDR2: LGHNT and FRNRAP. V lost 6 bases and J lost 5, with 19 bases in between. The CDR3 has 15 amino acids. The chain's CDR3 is CASGPQGAGGETQYF. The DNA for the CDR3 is TGTGCTAGTGGCCCCCAAGGAGCTGGGGGGGAGACCCAGTACTTC. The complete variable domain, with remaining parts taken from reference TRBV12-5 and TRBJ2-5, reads DARVTQTPRHKVTEMGQEVTMRCQPILGHNTVFWYRQTMMQGLELLAYFRNRAPLDDSGMPKDRFSAEMPDATLATLKIQPSEPRDSAVYFCASGPQGAGGETQYFGPGTRLLVL.

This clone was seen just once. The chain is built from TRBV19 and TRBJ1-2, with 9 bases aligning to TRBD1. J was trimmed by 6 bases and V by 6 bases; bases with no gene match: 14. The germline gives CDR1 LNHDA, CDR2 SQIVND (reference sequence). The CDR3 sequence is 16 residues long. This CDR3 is CASRPSSQTGGHGYTF. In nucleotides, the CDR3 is TGTGCCAGTAGACCCTCCTCCCAGACAGGGGGGCATGGCTACACCTTC.

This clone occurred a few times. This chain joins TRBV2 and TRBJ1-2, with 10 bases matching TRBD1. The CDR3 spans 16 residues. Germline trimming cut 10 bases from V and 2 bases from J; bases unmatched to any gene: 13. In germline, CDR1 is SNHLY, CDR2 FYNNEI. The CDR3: CAIRQGALSSNYGYTF. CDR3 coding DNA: TGTGCCATCCGACAGGGGGCTCTCAGTTCGAACTATGGCTACACCTTC.

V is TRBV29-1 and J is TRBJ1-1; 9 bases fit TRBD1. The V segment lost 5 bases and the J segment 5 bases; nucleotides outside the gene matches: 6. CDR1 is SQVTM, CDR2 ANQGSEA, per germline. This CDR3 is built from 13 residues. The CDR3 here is CSVWDRAGTEAFF. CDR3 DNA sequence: TGCAGCGTTTGGGACAGGGCGGGAACTGAAGCTTTCTTT.